The next 17 T cell receptor beta chains were all read from a single sample in a study of control samples from healthy donors and cancer patients. Assay: immunoSEQ multiplex PCR; the TCRdb copy retains only in-frame clones and omits some. Of some 57,000 clones in the sample, 85% to 95% are singletons; the top ten hold approximately 2.4%. The sample was blood. The receptors here all came from a man aged 30 to 39 in good health.

The chain joins TRBV6-5 to TRBJ1-4, with D uncertain. The CDR3 runs to 14 residues. Deletions cut 4 bases from V and 0 bases from J, with 6 bases between. Per the germline V gene, CDR1 is MNHEY and CDR2 is SVGAGI. The CDR3 nucleotides are TGTGCCAGCAGTTTCGGGACAACTAATGAAAAACTGTTTTTT. This encodes CASSFGTTNEKLFF.

The chain joins TRBV24-1 to TRBJ1-2; TRBD1 matches 10 bases. Germline assignment: CDR1 KGHDR and CDR2 SFDVKD. V dropped 3 bases and J dropped 6; count of bases not matched to a gene: 3. There are 14 residues in the CDR3. The CDR3 here is CATSDRGQGDGYTF. The CDR3 nucleotides are TGTGCCACCAGTGATCGCGGACAGGGGGATGGCTACACCTTC.

This chain joins TRBV5-5 and TRBJ2-7, with D possibly being TRBD2 (6 bases). V was pared by 4 bases and J by 3 bases, with 17 bases between. Germline CDR1 SGHKS, CDR2 YYEKEE (reference sequence). The CDR3 covers 15 residues. CDR3: CASSPLDGTFYEQYF. The DNA of the CDR3 is TGTGCCAGCAGCCCCCTAGACGGGACTTTCTACGAGCAGTACTTC. Looking up the rest from reference TRBV5-5 and TRBJ2-7 gives the full variable domain: DAGVTQSPTHLIKTRGQQVTLRCSPISGHKSVSWYQQVLGQGPQFIFQYYEKEERGRGNFPDRFSARQFPNYSSELNVNALLLGDSALYLCASSPLDGTFYEQYFGPGTRLTVT.

The gene calls are TRBV2 and TRBJ2-6; the D gene could be TRBD1 or TRBD2 (5 bases each). The CDR3 loop spans 14 amino acids. Trimming removed 2 bases from V and 9 bases from J, with 11 bases in between. Germline assignment: CDR1 SNHLY and CDR2 FYNNEI. The CDR3 loop is CASSETRGVNVLTF. CDR3 nucleotides: TGTGCCAGCAGTGAAACTAGGGGTGTCAACGTCCTGACTTTC.

The rearrangement links TRBV6-5 to TRBJ2-1, with 10 bases that match TRBD1. V lost 8 bases and J lost 9; bases outside the gene matches: 10. The CDR3 is 14 residues long. Germline V gives CDR1 MNHEY, CDR2 SVGAGI. This chain's CDR3 is CASGGQGHVSEQFF. The CDR3 coding sequence is TGTGCCAGCGGGGGACAGGGGCATGTCAGTGAGCAGTTCTTC.

This clone has only one observation. The chain links TRBV6-4 to TRBJ2-2, with D uncertain. The CDR3 spans 15 residues. V was clipped by 2 bases and J by 0 bases, with 7 bases between them. CDR1 is MRHNA and CDR2 is SNTAGT in the germline V gene. This chain's CDR3 is CASSDDSTNTGELFF. The CDR3 nucleotides are TGTGCCAGCAGTGACGATAGCACGAACACCGGGGAGCTGTTTTTT.

The chain couples TRBV2 to TRBJ1-3; possible D gene TRBD1, 6 bases. The CDR3 loop spans 15 amino acids. Per the germline V gene, CDR1 is SNHLY and CDR2 is FYNNEI. Trimming removed 3 bases from V and 9 bases from J, with 18 bases in between. In DNA, the CDR3 is TGTGCCAGCAGTGATTGGAGGGGCAGGGGAGGCACCATATATTTT. Its translation: CASSDWRGRGGTIYF.

This clone was counted a single time. J is TRBJ2-5 and V is TRBV10-3, with TRBD2 matching over 10 bases. The V segment lost 2 bases and the J segment 4 bases; nucleotides outside the gene matches: 7. Germline V gene sequence: CDR1 ENHRY, CDR2 SYGVKD. The CDR3 consists of 16 residues. DNA for the CDR3: TGTGCCATCAGTGAGCCTAGCGGGAGACCTGGAGAGACCCAGTACTTC. This codes for CAISEPSGRPGETQYF.

The CDR3 loop is CASSLGLAGVNEQFF. CDR3 sequence (DNA): TGTGCCAGCAGCTTAGGGCTAGCGGGAGTCAATGAGCAGTTCTTC. The gene calls are TRBV7-9 and TRBJ2-1, with TRBD2 matching over 10 bases. The CDR3 length is 15 residues. CDR1 SEHNR and CDR2 FQNEAQ come from the germline V gene (reference sequence). Trimming took 1 base from V and 6 from J; bases not matched to a gene: 3.

The chain carries TRBV30 and TRBJ2-6; a possible D gene is TRBD1 (5 bases). Deletions cut 2 bases from V and 0 bases from J, with 8 bases between. The CDR3 sequence is 15 residues long. Germline loops: CDR1 GTSNPN, CDR2 SVGIG (reference sequence). CDR3 coding DNA: TGTGCCTGGAGTCGCGACAGCTCTGGGGCCAACGTCCTGACTTTC. Translated: CAWSRDSSGANVLTF.

The chain uses TRBV27 and TRBJ1-2, with a possible D match to TRBD1 (5 bases). Between the trimmed V and J ends, which lost 3 bases and 1 base, there was a span of 9 bases. Germline V gives CDR1 MNHEY, CDR2 SMNVEV (reference sequence). The CDR3 length is 14 residues. This CDR3 reads CASSLWRGNYGYTF. The CDR3 DNA reads TGTGCCAGCAGTTTGTGGAGGGGTAACTATGGCTACACCTTC.

In the case of this clone: The germline gene is not matched at one end of the junction; a read error may be the cause. The chain couples TRBV19 to TRBJ2-2; 9 bases agree with TRBD2. The germline V gene has CDR1 LNHDA and CDR2 SQIVND (reference sequence). The CDR3 spans 13 residues. Written as DNA, the CDR3 is TGCGGCTGGCGGGAGGGAGGGGGCGGGGAGCTGTTTTTT. Encoded protein: CGWREGGGGELFF. The full variable domain, completed using reference TRBV19 and TRBJ2-2, is DGGITQSPKYLFRKEGQNVTLSCEQNLNHDAMYWYRQDPGQGLRLIYYSQIVNDFQKGDIAEGYSVSREKKESFPLTVTSAQKNPTAFYLCGWREGGGGELFFGEGSRLTVL.

The V call is TRBV27, the J call TRBJ1-1; D is ambiguous. The germline V gene encodes CDR1 MNHEY and CDR2 SMNVEV (reference sequence). The CDR3 has 13 residues. The V end lost 5 bases, the J end lost 5 bases, and 12 bases lay between the germline ends. The CDR3: CASSRHGRTEAFF. The CDR3 nucleotides read TGTGCCAGCAGTCGTCACGGCCGGACTGAAGCTTTCTTT.

The CDR3 DNA sequence: TGCGCCAGCGGGTTCCGGGACTACTACACCGGGGAGCTGTTTTTT. This codes for CASGFRDYYTGELFF. The chain recombines TRBV5-1 with TRBJ2-2; 7 bases fit TRBD2. J lost 3 bases, V lost 7 bases, and 9 bases had no gene match. The CDR3 has 15 residues. Per the germline V gene, CDR1 is SGHRS and CDR2 is YFSETQ.

J is TRBJ2-7 and V is TRBV13; D gene ambiguous. The CDR3 spans 14 residues. Trimming pared 1 base from V and 1 base from J, leaving 8 bases between. The germline V gene has CDR1 PRHDT and CDR2 FYEKMQ (reference sequence). CDR3 DNA sequence: TGTGCCAGCAGCTTAGCTCGCAGTTCCTACGAGCAGTACTTC. Encoded protein: CASSLARSSYEQYF.

V gene TRBV5-8 combines with J gene TRBJ2-1; the match to TRBD2 covers 8 bases. This CDR3 has 18 amino acids. V dropped 4 bases and J dropped 4; count of bases not matched to a gene: 16. Germline assignment: CDR1 SGHTS and CDR2 YDEGEE. The CDR3 nucleotides read TGTGCCAGCAGCCCTCGGACTAGCCTCCTTCCGGGATACAATGAGCAGTTCTTC. Its protein is CASSPRTSLLPGYNEQFF. Using reference TRBV5-8 and TRBJ2-1 for the parts outside the CDR3, the full variable domain is EAGVTQSPTHLIKTRGQQATLRCSPISGHTSVYWYQQALGLGLQFLLWYDEGEERNRGNFPPRFSGRQFPNYSSELNVNALELEDSALYLCASSPRTSLLPGYNEQFFGPGTRLTVL.

The J gene is TRBJ2-7, the V gene TRBV27; no reliable D call. Trimming shortened V by 3 bases and J by 3 bases, and 9 bases separated the two germline ends. CDR3 length: 13 residues. Germline lookup yields CDR1 MNHEY and CDR2 SMNVEV (reference sequence). CDR3 sequence reads: CASSFLTGYEQYF. CDR3 in DNA: TGTGCCAGCAGTTTCTTAACGGGCTACGAGCAGTACTTC.